This entry is about one T cell receptor beta chain. Trimming took off 0 bases at V and 1 base at J, with 9 bases between the two ends. Germline CDR1 SGHRS, CDR2 YFSETQ. The CDR3 is 15 amino acids. Sequenced by immunoSEQ multiplex PCR; TCRdb stores in-frame clones only, minus some. The table shows roughly 250,000 clones, with approximately 85% occurring only once. The data originate from a study of blood T cell repertoires in COVID-19. Study information: Acute-phase and convalescent COVID-19 samples originated in the United States, Italy and Spain. From T cells, B-cell-depleted T cells, or PBMCs came the material, which was cDNA or gDNA.

Sequencing was carried out using PBMCs or T cells enriched from blood (not recorded which). This clonotype was sampled from a woman in her twenties or thirties who had recovered from COVID-19. The rearrangement uses TRBV5-1 and TRBJ2-3; D gene unclear. CDR3 in DNA: TGCGCCAGCAGCTTGGTTGCAGAGGGCACAGATACGCAGTATTTT. The encoded protein is CASSLVAEGTDTQYF.